This TCR beta chain was observed in a study of glioma-infiltrating T cells after dendritic cell vaccination. None of the glioblastoma patients had an isocitrate dehydrogenase mutation. The V end was cut by 4 bases, the J end by 3 bases, with 16 bases between. The CDR3 spans 15 residues. Germline V gene sequence: CDR1 LGHNA, CDR2 YSLEER. Sequencing used immunoSEQ multiplex PCR; TCRdb keeps in-frame clones, though not all of them. Of roughly 100,000 clones detected, 81% appear once; the ten largest clones hold roughly 12%. The sequencing here drew on blood, taken before dendritic cell vaccination. The chain is built from TRBV4-3 and TRBJ2-7, with TRBD1 as a possible D gene (6 bases). The source of this sequence is a human donor with glioblastoma. This CDR3 is CASSPTATGNYEQYF. In DNA, the CDR3 is TGCGCCAGCAGCCCCACTGCCACAGGGAACTACGAGCAGTACTTC.